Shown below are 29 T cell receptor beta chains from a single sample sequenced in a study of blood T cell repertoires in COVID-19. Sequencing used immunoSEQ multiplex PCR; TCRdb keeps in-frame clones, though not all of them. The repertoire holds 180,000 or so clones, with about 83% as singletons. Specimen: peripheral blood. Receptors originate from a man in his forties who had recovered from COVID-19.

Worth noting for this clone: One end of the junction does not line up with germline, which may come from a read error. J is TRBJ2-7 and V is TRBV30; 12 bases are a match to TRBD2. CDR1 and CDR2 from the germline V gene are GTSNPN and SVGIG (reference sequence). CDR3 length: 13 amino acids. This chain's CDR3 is CAWTASGGAGLDF. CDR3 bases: TGTGCCTGGACTGCTAGCGGGGGGGCCGGGTTGGACTTC.

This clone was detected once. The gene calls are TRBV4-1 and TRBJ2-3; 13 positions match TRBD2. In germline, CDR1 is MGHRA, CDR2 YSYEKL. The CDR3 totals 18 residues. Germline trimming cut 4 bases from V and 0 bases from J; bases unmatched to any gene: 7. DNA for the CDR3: TGCGCCAGCAGCCTCGGGACTAGCGGGGCTTCTAGCACAGATACGCAGTATTTT. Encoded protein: CASSLGTSGASSTDTQYF.

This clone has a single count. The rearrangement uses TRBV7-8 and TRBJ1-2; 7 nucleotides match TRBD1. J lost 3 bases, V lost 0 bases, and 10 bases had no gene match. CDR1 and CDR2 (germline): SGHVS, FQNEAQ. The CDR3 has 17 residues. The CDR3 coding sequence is TGTGCCAGCAGCTTAGCGCAGTGGCAGGGGGTGGACTATGGCTACACCTTC. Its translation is CASSLAQWQGVDYGYTF.

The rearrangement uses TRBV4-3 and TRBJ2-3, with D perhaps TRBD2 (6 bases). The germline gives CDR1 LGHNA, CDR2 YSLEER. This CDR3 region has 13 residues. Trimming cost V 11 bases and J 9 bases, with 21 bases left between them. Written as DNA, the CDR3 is TGCGCCGCTTCGCGGGACCCTGAGGGGACGCAGTATTTT. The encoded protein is CAASRDPEGTQYF.

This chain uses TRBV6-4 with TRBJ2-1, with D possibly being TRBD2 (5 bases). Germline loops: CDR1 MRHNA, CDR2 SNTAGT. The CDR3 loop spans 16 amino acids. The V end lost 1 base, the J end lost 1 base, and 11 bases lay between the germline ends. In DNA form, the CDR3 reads TGTGCCAGCAGTGACTTCCCCAGCGGTTCCTACAATGAGCAGTTCTTC. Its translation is CASSDFPSGSYNEQFF.

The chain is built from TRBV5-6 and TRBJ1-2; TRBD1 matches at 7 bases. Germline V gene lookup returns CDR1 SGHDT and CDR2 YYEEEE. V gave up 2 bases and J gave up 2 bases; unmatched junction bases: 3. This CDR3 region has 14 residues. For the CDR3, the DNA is TGTGCCAGCAGCTTTCCGACAGGGAACTATGGCTACACCTTC. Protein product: CASSFPTGNYGYTF. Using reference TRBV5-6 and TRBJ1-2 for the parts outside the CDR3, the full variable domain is DAGVTQSPTHLIKTRGQQVTLRCSPKSGHDTVSWYQQALGQGPQFIFQYYEEEERQRGNFPDRFSGHQFPNYSSELNVNALLLGDSALYLCASSFPTGNYGYTFGSGTRLTVV.

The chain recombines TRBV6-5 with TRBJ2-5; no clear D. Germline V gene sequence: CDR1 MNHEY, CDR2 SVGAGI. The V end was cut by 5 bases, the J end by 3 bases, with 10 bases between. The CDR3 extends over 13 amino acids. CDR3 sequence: CASSLLTEETQYF. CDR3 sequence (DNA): TGTGCCAGCAGTCTCCTCACGGAAGAGACCCAGTACTTC.

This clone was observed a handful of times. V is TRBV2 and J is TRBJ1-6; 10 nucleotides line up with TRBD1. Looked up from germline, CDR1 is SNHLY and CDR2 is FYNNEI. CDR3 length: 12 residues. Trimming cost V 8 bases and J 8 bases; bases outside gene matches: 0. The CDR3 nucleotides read TGTGCCAGCGGGACAGGGGATTCACCCCTCCACTTT. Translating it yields CASGTGDSPLHF.

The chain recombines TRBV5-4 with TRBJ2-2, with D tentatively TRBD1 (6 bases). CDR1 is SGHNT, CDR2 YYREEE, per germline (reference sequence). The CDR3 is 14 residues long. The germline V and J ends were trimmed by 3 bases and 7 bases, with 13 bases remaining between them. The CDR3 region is CASSSTGTFGELFF. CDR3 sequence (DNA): TGTGCCAGCAGCTCGACCGGGACATTCGGGGAGCTGTTTTTT.

CDR3 amino acids: CASSTSFRSYEQYF. The CDR3 DNA follows: TGTGCCAGCAGTACCTCTTTTCGGAGCTACGAGCAGTACTTC. The chain couples TRBV28 to TRBJ2-7; D call uncertain. CDR3 size: 14 residues. V was cut by 5 bases and J by 3 bases, with 14 bases left in between. CDR1 is MDHEN, CDR2 SYDVKM, per germline.

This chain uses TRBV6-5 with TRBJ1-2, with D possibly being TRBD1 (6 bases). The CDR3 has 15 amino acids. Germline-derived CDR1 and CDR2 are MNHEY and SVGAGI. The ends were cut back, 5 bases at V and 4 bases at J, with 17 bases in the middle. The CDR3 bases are TGTGCCAGCAGTCAGTACAGGGTAGAGTCCTATGGCTACACCTTC. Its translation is CASSQYRVESYGYTF.

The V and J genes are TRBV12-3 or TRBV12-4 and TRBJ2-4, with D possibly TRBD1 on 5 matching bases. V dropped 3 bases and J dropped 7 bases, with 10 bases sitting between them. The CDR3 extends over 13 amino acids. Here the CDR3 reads CASSFMTVNIQYF. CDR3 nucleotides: TGTGCCAGCAGTTTTATGACAGTCAACATTCAGTACTTC.

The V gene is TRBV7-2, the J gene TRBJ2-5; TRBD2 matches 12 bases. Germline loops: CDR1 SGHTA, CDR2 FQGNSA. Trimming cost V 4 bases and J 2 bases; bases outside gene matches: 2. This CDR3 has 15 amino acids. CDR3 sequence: CASSSLAGGQETQYF. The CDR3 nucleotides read TGTGCCAGCAGCTCCCTAGCGGGAGGGCAAGAGACCCAGTACTTC.

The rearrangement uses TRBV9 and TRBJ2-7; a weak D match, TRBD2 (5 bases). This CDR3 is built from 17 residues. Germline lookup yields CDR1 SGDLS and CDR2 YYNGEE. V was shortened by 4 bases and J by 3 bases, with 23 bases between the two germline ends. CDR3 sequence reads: CASSPRSGIGDDYEQYF. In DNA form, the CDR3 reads TGTGCCAGCAGCCCTCGATCGGGGATCGGGGATGACTACGAGCAGTACTTC.

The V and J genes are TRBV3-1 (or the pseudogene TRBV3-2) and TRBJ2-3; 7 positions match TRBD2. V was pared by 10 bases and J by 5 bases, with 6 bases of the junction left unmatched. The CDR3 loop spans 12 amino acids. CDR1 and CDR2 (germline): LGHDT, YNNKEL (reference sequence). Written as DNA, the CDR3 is TGTGCCACCGGGAGGCCCCGAGATACGCAGTATTTT. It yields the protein CATGRPRDTQYF.

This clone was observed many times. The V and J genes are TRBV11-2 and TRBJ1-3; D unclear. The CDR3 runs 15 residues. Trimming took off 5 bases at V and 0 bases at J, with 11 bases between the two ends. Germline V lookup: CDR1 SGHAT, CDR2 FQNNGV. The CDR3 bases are TGTGCCAGCAGCGAGACCCGGAGCTCTGGAAACACCATATATTTT. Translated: CASSETRSSGNTIYF.

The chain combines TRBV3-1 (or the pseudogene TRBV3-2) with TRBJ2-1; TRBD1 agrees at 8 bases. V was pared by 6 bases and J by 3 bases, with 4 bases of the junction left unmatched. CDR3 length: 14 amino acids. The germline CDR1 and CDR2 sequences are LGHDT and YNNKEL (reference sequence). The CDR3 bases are TGTGCCAGCAGACGACAGGGGCACTACAATGAGCAGTTCTTC. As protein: CASRRQGHYNEQFF.

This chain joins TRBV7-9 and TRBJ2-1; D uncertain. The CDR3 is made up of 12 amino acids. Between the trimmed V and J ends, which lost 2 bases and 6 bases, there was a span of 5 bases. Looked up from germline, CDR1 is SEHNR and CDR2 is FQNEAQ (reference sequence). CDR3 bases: TGTGCCAGCAGCTTACAGTCCAATGAGCAGTTCTTC. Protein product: CASSLQSNEQFF.

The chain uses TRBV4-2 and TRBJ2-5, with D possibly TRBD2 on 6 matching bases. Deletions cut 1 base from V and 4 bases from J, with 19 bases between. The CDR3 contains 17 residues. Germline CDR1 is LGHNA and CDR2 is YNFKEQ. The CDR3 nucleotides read TGTGCCAGCAGCCAAGTTGGGGCCCGGGGGAGTGGAGAGACCCAGTACTTC. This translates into CASSQVGARGSGETQYF.

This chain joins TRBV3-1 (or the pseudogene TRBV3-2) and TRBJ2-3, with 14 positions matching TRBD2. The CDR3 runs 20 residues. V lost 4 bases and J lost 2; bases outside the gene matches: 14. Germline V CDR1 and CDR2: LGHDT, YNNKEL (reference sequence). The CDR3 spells CASSLGTGRLAGGTTDTQYF. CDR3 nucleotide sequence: TGTGCCAGCAGCCTCGGGACAGGGAGACTAGCGGGAGGGACCACAGATACGCAGTATTTT.

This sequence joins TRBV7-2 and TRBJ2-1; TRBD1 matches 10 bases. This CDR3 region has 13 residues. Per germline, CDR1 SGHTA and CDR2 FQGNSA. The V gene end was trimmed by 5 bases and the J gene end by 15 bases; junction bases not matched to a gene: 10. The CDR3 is CASSIDRGRARFF. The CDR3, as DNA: TGTGCCAGCAGCATCGACAGGGGGCGGGCCCGGTTCTTC.

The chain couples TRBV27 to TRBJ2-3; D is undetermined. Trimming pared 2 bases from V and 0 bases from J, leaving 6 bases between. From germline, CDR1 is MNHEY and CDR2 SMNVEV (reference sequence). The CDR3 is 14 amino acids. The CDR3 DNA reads TGTGCCAGCAGTTTAGCGGAGAGCACAGATACGCAGTATTTT. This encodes CASSLAESTDTQYF.

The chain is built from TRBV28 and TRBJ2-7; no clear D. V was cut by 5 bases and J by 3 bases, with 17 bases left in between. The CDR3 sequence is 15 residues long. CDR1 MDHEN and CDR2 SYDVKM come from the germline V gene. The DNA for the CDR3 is TGTGCCAGCAGTCCCCCGGGTGGGTATGGCTACGAGCAGTACTTC. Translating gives CASSPPGGYGYEQYF.

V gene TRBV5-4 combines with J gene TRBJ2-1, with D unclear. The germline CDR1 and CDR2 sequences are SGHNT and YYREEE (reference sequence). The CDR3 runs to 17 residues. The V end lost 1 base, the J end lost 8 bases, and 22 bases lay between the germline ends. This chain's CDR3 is CASSLRRRKEARHEQFF. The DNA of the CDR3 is TGTGCCAGCAGCTTGAGGCGTAGAAAAGAGGCTAGACATGAGCAGTTCTTC.

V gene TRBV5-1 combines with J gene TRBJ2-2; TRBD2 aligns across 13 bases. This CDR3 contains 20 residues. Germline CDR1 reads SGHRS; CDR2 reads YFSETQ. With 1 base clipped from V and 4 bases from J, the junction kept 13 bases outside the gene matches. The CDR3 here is CASSLTPGLAGEGGTGELFF. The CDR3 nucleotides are TGCGCCAGCAGCTTGACCCCCGGACTAGCGGGAGAGGGGGGCACCGGGGAGCTGTTTTTT.

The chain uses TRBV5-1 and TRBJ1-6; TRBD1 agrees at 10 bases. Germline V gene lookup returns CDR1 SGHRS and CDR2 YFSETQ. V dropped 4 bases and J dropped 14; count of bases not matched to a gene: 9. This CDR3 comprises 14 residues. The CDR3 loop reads CASSLGTGEGALHF. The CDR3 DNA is TGCGCCAGCAGCCTCGGGACAGGGGAAGGAGCCCTCCACTTT.

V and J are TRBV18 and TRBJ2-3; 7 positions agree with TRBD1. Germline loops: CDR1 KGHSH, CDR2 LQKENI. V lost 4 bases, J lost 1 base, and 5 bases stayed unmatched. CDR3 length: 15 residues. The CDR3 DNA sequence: TGTGCCAGCTCACTGGGACAGTTCGGCACAGATACGCAGTATTTT. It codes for CASSLGQFGTDTQYF.

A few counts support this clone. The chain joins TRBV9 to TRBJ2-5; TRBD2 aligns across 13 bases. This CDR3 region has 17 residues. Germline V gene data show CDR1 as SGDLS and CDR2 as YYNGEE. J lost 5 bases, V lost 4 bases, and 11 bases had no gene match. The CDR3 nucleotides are TGTGCCAGCAGCCCACAGATGACTAGCGGGAGGAGGGAGACCCAGTACTTC. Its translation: CASSPQMTSGRRETQYF.

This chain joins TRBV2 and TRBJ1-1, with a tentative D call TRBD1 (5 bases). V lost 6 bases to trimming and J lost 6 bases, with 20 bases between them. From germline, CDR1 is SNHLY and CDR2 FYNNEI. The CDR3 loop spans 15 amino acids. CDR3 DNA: TGTGCCAGCAGGTCAGTAGGGCGGGGGAATGCTGAAGCTTTCTTT. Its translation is CASRSVGRGNAEAFF.